This TCR beta chain was captured by sequencing in a study of blood T cells in healthy people across ages. Germline CDR1 and CDR2: DFQATT and SNEGSKA (reference sequence). Unmatched junction bases numbered 6, after V lost 6 bases and J lost 2 bases. CDR3 size: 13 residues. Primed by a sample-barcoded 5' primer and a J-beta primer mix, a second PCR proceeded for roughly 7 to 11 cycles. MiXCR was run by TCRdb on the 5' RACE reads, yielding one entry per CDR3 protein. The sample has 1.5 million to 2 million distinct CDR3 sequences; less than 50% are singletons. Each individual donor underwent a draw of approximately 9.6 milliliters of peripheral blood. The total RNA that was extracted per sample amounted to at least 5.5 micrograms.

This receptor was obtained from a woman aged 40 to 50 in good health. The sequencing sample was made of blood. This chain connects TRBV20-1 to TRBJ2-7; 8 nucleotides align to TRBD1. Here the CDR3 reads CSAPGQEAYEQYF. The CDR3 coding sequence is TGCAGTGCACCGGGACAGGAAGCCTACGAGCAGTACTTC.